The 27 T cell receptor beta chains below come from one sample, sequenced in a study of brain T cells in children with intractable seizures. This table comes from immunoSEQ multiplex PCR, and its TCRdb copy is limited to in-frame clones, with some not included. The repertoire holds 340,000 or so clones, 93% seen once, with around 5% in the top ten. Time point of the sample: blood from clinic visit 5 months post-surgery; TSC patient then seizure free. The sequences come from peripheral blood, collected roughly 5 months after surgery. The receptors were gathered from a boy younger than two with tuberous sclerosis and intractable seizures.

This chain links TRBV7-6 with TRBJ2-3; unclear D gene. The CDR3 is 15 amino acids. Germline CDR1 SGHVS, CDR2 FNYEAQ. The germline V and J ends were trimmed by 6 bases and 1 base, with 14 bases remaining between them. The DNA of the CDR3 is TGTGCCAGCAGACCCTTTGGCCCGGGCACAGATACGCAGTATTTT. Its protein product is CASRPFGPGTDTQYF. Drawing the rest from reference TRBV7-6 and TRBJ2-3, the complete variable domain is GAGVSQSPRYKVTKRGQDVALRCDPISGHVSLYWYRQALGQGPEFLTYFNYEAQQDKSGLPNDRFSAERPEGSISTLTIQRTEQRDSAMYRCASRPFGPGTDTQYFGPGTRLTVL.

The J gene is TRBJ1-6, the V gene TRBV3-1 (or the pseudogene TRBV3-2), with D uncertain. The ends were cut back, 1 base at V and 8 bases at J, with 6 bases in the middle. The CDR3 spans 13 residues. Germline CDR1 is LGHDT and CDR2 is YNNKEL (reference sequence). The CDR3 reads CASSQGAYSPLHF. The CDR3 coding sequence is TGTGCCAGCAGCCAAGGGGCATATTCACCCCTCCACTTT.

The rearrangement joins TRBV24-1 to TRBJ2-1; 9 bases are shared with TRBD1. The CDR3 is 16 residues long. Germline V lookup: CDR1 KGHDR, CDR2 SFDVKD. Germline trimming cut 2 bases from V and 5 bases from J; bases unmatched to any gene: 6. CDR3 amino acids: CATSDSIGTGHNEQFF. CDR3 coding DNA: TGTGCCACCAGTGATTCTATCGGGACAGGGCACAATGAGCAGTTCTTC.

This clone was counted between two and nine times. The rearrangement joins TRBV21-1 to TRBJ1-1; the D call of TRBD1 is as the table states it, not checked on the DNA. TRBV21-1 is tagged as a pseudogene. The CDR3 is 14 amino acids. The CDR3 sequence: CASTLTGVRTEAFF. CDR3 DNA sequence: TGTGCCAGCACCCTGACAGGGGTGAGGACTGAAGCTTTCTTT.

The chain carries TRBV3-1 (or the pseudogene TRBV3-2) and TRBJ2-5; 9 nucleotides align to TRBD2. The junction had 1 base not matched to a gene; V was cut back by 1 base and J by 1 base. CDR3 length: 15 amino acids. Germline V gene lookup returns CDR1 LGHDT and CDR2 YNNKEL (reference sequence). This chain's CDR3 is CASSQGRGGQETQYF. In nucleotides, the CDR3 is TGTGCCAGCAGCCAAGGGCGGGGGGGCCAAGAGACCCAGTACTTC.

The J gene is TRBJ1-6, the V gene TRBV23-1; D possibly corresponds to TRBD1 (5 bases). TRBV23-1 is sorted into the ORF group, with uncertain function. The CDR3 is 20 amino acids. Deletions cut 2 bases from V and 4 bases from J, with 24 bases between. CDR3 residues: CASSQGQGVFRDPYNSPLHF. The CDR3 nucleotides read TGCGCCAGCAGTCAAGGCCAAGGGGTCTTTCGAGACCCATATAATTCACCCCTCCACTTT.

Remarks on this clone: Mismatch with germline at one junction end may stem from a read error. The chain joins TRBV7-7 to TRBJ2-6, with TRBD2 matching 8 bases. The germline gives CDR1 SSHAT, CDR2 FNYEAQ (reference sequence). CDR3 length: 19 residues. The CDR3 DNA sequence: TGTGCTAGCAGCTATGACAGGAGCGGGAGTCTGACTGGGGCCAACGTCCTGACTTTC. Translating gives CASSYDRSGSLTGANVLTF.

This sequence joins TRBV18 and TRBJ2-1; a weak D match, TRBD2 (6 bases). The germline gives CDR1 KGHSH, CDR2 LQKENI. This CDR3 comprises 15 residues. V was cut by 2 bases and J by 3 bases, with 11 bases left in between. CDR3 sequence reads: CASSPLGGDYNEQFF. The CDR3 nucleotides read TGTGCCAGCTCACCATTGGGGGGAGACTACAATGAGCAGTTCTTC.

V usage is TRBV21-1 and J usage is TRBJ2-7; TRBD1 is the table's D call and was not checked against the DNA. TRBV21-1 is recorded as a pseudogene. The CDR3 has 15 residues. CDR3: CASSNNRDKSYEQYF. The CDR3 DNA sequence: TGTGCCAGCAGCAACAACAGGGACAAGTCGTACGAGCAGTACTTC.

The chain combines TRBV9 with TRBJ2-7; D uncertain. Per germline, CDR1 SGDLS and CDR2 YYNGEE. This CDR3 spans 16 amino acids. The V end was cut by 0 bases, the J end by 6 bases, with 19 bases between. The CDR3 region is CASSVEAGPWVGEQYF. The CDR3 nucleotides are TGTGCCAGCAGCGTAGAGGCAGGTCCGTGGGTCGGCGAGCAGTACTTC.

The CDR3 loop reads CASSLGPSGGQETQYF. Here the CDR3 DNA reads TGTGCCAGCAGCTTAGGCCCTAGCGGGGGCCAAGAGACCCAGTACTTC. J is TRBJ2-5 and V is TRBV7-3, with 10 bases fitting TRBD2. Germline V CDR1 and CDR2: SGHTA, FQGTGA. This CDR3 is 16 amino acids long. The junction had 4 bases not matched to a gene; V was cut back by 2 bases and J by 1 base.

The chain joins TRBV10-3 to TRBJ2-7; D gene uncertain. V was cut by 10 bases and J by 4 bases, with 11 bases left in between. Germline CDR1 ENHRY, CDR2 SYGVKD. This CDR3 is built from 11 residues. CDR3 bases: TGTGCCACCGCGGATCAATACGAGCAGTACTTC. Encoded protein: CATADQYEQYF.

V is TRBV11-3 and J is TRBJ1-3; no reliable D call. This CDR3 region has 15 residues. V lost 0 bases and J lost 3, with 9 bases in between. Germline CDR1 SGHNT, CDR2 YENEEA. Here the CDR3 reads CASSLDLGSGNTIYF. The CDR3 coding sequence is TGTGCCAGCAGCTTAGATCTCGGCAGTGGAAACACCATATATTTT.

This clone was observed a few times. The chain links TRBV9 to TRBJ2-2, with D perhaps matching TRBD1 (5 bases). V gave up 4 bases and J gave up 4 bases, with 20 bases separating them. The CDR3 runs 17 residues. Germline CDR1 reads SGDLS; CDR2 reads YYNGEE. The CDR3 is CASSFGHAAFGTGELFF. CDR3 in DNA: TGTGCCAGCAGCTTTGGACACGCCGCATTTGGCACCGGGGAGCTGTTTTTT.

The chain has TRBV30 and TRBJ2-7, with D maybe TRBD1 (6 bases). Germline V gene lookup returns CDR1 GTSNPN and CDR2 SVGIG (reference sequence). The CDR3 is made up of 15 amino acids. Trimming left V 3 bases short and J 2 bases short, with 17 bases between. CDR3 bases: TGTGCCTGGAGCGCCCGCCGGGACACTGCCTACGAGCAGTACTTC. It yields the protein CAWSARRDTAYEQYF.

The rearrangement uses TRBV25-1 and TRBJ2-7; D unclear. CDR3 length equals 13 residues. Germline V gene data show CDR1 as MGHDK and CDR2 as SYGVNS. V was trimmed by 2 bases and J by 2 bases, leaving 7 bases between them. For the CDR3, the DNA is TGTGCCAGCAGTGAAAGAGGACCCTACGAGCAGTACTTC. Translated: CASSERGPYEQYF.

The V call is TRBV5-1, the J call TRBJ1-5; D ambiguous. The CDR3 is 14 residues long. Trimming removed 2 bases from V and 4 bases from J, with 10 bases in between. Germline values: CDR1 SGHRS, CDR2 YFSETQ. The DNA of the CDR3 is TGCGCCAGCAGCTTTGCAGGAGGGAATCAGCCCCAGCATTTT. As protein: CASSFAGGNQPQHF.

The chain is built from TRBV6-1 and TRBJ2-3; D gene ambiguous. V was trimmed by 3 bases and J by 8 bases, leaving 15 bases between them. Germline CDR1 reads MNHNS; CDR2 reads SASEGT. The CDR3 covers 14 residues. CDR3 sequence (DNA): TGTGCCAGCAGTGAGGGTACGATACCAGGTACGCAGTATTTT. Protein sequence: CASSEGTIPGTQYF.

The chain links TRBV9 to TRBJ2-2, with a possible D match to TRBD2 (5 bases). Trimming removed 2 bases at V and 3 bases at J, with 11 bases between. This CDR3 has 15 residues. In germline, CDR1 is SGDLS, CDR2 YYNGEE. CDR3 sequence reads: CASSVEEVDTGELFF. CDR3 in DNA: TGTGCCAGCAGCGTGGAGGAGGTGGACACCGGGGAGCTGTTTTTT.

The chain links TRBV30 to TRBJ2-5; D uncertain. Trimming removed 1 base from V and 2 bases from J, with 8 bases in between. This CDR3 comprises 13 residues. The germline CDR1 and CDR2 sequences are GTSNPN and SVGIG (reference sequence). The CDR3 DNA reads TGTGCCTGGAGTGGAGGCGGACAAGAGACCCAGTACTTC. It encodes CAWSGGGQETQYF.

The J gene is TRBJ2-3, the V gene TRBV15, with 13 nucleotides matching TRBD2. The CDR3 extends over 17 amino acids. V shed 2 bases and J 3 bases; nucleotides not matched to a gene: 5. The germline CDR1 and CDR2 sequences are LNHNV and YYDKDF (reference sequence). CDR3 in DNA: TGTGCCACCAGCAGAATACGGACTAGCGGGAGAACAGATACGCAGTATTTT. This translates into CATSRIRTSGRTDTQYF.

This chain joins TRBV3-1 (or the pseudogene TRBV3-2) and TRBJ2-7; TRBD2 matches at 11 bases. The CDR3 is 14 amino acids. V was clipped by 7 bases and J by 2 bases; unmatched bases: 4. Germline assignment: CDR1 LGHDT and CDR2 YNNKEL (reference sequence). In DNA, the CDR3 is TGTGCCAGCACCGTAGCGGGAGGGCCCTACGAGCAGTACTTC. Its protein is CASTVAGGPYEQYF.

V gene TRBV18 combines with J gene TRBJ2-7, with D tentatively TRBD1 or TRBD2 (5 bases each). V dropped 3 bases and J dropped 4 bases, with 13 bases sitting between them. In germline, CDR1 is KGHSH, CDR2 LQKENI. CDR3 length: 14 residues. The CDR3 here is CASSPPGTRYEQYF. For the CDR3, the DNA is TGTGCCAGCTCACCGCCCGGGACGAGGTACGAGCAGTACTTC.

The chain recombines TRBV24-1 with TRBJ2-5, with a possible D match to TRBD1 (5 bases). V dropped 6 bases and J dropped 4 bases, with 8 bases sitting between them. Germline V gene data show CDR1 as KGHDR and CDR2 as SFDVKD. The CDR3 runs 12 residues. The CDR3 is CATSLRGETQYF. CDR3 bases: TGTGCCACCAGTTTAAGGGGAGAGACCCAGTACTTC.

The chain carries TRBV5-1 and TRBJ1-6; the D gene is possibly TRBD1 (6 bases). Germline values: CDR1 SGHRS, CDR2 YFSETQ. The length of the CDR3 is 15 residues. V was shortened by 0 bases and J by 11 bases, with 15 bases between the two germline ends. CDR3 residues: CASSLVSGGRTPLHF. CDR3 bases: TGCGCCAGCAGCTTGGTGTCCGGGGGGCGGACACCCCTCCACTTT. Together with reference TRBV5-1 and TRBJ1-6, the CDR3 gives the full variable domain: KAGVTQTPRYLIKTRGQQVTLSCSPISGHRSVSWYQQTPGQGLQFLFEYFSETQRNKGNFPGRFSGRQFSNSRSEMNVSTLELGDSALYLCASSLVSGGRTPLHFGNGTRLTVT.

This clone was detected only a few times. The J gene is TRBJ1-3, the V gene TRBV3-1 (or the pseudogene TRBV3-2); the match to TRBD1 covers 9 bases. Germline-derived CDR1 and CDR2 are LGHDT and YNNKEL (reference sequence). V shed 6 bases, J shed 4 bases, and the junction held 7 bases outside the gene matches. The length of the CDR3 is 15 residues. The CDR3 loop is CASRFTGGRGNTIYF. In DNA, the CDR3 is TGTGCCAGCAGGTTTACAGGGGGCAGGGGAAACACCATATATTTT.

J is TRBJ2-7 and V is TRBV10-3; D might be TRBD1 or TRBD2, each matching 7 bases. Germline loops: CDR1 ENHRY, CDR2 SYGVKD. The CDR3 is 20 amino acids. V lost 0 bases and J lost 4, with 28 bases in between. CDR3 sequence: CAISESTSPRSCGGQYEQYF. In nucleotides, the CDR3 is TGTGCCATCAGTGAGTCGACATCTCCTCGTTCGTGCGGGGGACAGTACGAGCAGTACTTC.